One T cell receptor beta chain is described in this entry. The TCR beta repertoire was assessed by survey-level immunoSEQ sequencing. Using immunoSEQ multiplex PCR, the repertoire was profiled, and TCRdb retains in-frame clones only, with some absent. The profile covers around 50,000 clones, with more than 80% appearing a single time and about 10% taken by the ten largest. The sample was PBMCs. This receptor was identified in a man aged 40-50 years with rheumatoid arthritis.

CDR3 residues: CASSLPAGGEQFF. The CDR3 bases are TGTGCCAGCAGTTTACCAGCGGGAGGTGAGCAGTTCTTC. This chain joins TRBV12-3 or TRBV12-4 and TRBJ2-1, with TRBD2 matching over 9 bases. The CDR3 runs 13 residues. V trimming: 2 bases; J trimming: 9 bases; junction bases outside the gene matches: 2.